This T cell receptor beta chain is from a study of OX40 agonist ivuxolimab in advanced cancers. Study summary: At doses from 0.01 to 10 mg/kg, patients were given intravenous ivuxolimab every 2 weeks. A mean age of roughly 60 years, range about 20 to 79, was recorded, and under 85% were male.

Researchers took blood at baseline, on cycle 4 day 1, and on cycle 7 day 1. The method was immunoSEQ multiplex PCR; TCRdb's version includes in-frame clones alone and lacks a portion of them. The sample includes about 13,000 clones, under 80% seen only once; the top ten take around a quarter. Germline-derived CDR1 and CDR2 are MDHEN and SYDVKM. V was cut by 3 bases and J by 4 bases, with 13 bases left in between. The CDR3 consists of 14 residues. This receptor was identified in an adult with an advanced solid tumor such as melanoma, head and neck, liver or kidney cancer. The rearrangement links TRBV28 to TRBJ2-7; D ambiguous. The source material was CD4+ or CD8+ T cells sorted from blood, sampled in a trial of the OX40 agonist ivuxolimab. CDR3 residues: CASSFETGTYEQYF. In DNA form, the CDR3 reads TGTGCCAGCAGTTTTGAGACCGGCACGTACGAGCAGTACTTC.